This T cell receptor (beta chain) stems from a study of beta chain features in type 1 diabetes. Looking at the study overall: Cells sorted and examined across all samples totaled 85 million to 110 million.

The entirety of the isolated RNA underwent reverse transcription, so expressed TCRB transcripts were sequenced. The protocol was immunoSEQ multiplex PCR, while the TCRdb copy is restricted to in-frame clones and leaves out a portion. This sample has 250,000 to 350,000 clones, with more than 13% found just once. Trimming removed 7 bases from V and 6 bases from J, with 13 bases in between. Germline V gives CDR1 SNHLY, CDR2 FYNNEI. CDR3 length: 13 residues. Comment on this clone: Its antigen remains unidentified.

Findings of the study overall: Shortening of TCRB CDR3s, moderate but significant, appeared in all four CD4+ subsets of Type 1 diabetes patients.

The V call is TRBV2, the J call TRBJ1-5, with D maybe TRBD1 (6 bases). The sequencing sample was made of naive CD4+ T cells from blood. This clonotype was obtained from a man aged 30 to 45 with type 1 diabetes. The CDR3 DNA sequence: TGTGCCAGCACCCCTGGGGGGGCTCAGCCCCAGCATTTT. Its translation: CASTPGGAQPQHF.